This is a list of T cell receptor beta chains from one sample in a study of blood T cell repertoires in COVID-19. Assay used: immunoSEQ multiplex PCR; TCRdb lists only in-frame clones, some missing. The table shows 150,000 or so clones, with roughly three quarters occurring only once. The sequenced material came from peripheral blood. The receptors were sampled from a woman in her seventies with acute or convalescent COVID-19. Each CDR3 is given with its conserved first and last residue. D genes are given only for firm matches. Some rows have no size entry. The others give once, few or many, or a class for an expanded clone.

CDR3nt,CDR3aa,d_gene,v_gene,abundance,j_gene
TGTGCCAGCAGCTTAGTCGGGGACTCATACTACAATGAGCAGTTCTTC,CASSLVGDSYYNEQFF,NA,TRBV11-2,NA,TRBJ2-1
TGTGCCAGCAGTTCTGACAGGGGTATGAATGAGCAGTTCTTC,CASSSDRGMNEQFF,TRBD1,TRBV2,NA,TRBJ2-1
TGTGCCAGCAGCCGAGGGGACAGGGGCAATAGCAATCAGCCCCAGCATTTT,CASSRGDRGNSNQPQHF,TRBD1,TRBV16,NA,TRBJ1-5
TGTGCCAGCAGCCCCCGGACAGCGAACGAGCAGTACTTC,CASSPRTANEQYF,NA,TRBV3-1/TRBV3-2,NA,TRBJ2-7
TGCGCCAGCAGTGCGGTAACTAGCGGGGAGCAAGAGACCCAGTACTTC,CASSAVTSGEQETQYF,TRBD2,TRBV10-1,NA,TRBJ2-5
TGTGCCAGCAGTTTTCTCCTGCTAGCGGGAGATACGCAGTATTTT,CASSFLLLAGDTQYF,TRBD2,TRBV28,few,TRBJ2-3
TGTGCCAGCAGCTTAGGACTAGCGGGGAATGTAGAGACCCAGTACTTC,CASSLGLAGNVETQYF,TRBD2,TRBV7-9,NA,TRBJ2-5
TGCGCCAGCAGCCCCGGGGACAGAACAAGGAACACTGAAGCTTTCTTT,CASSPGDRTRNTEAFF,TRBD1,TRBV5-1,NA,TRBJ1-1
TGTGCCAGCAGCTTAGGACTAGCGAGGTACAATGAGCAGTTCTTC,CASSLGLARYNEQFF,TRBD2,TRBV7-8,few,TRBJ2-1
TGCGCCAGCAGCCCATCTTTAGCAATCCACACCGGGGAGCTGTTTTTT,CASSPSLAIHTGELFF,NA,TRBV5-1,NA,TRBJ2-2
TGTGCCAGCAGCCGCGGACAGCAATACGAGCAGTACTTC,CASSRGQQYEQYF,NA,TRBV7-2,NA,TRBJ2-7
TGTGCCAGCAGTTCCGAGCGCTACGAGCAGTACTTC,CASSSERYEQYF,NA,TRBV28,NA,TRBJ2-7
TGTGCCAGCAGCTTAGGTGGGGCACTGGCAACTAATGAAAAACTGTTTTTT,CASSLGGALATNEKLFF,NA,TRBV11-2,NA,TRBJ1-4
TGTGCCAGTAGTACATCAACAGGGTCCGGATCCGGAAACACCATATATTTT,CASSTSTGSGSGNTIYF,NA,TRBV19,NA,TRBJ1-3
TGTGCCAGCAGCTTATCTGGGGGGACAGGACAGAACACTGAAGCTTTCTTT,CASSLSGGTGQNTEAFF,TRBD1,TRBV7-3,NA,TRBJ1-1
TGTGCCAGCAGTGCGGCGGGAGCTCATAATGAAAAACTGTTTTTT,CASSAAGAHNEKLFF,NA,TRBV25-1,NA,TRBJ1-4
TGTGCCAGCCTCGGGCAGGGTGACTACGAGCAGTACTTC,CASLGQGDYEQYF,NA,TRBV28,NA,TRBJ2-7
TGTGCCAGCAGCAAAGAGGAGGGTTGGTACGAGCAGTACTTC,CASSKEEGWYEQYF,NA,TRBV21-1,many,TRBJ2-7
TGCGCCAGCAGCAGGGACAGACGCTCTGGAAACACCATATATTTT,CASSRDRRSGNTIYF,TRBD1,TRBV5-1,NA,TRBJ1-3
TGTGCCAGCATTGACAGCTCCTACGAGCAGTACTTC,CASIDSSYEQYF,NA,TRBV6-6,NA,TRBJ2-7
TGTGCCAGCAGCACGATAGATTCACCCCTCCACTTT,CASSTIDSPLHF,NA,TRBV5-5,once,TRBJ1-6
TGCGCCAGCAGCTTGGAGCCGGGTGGCACTGAAGCTTTCTTT,CASSLEPGGTEAFF,NA,TRBV5-1,few,TRBJ1-1
TGCGCCAGCAGCTTGCAGGGGCGCTACACAGATACGCAGTATTTT,CASSLQGRYTDTQYF,NA,TRBV5-1,NA,TRBJ2-3
TGCGCCAGCAGCAAGGGACAAGACAATGAGCAGTTCTTC,CASSKGQDNEQFF,NA,TRBV5-1,NA,TRBJ2-1
TGTGCCAGCAGCTTAGGATCGCTTCTAGCGGGGGGTGAAAGGGGTTGGTTCTTC,CASSLGSLLAGGERGWFF,TRBD2,TRBV7-9,few,TRBJ2-1
TGTGCCAGCAGTTTCGGGTACACTGAAGCTTTCTTT,CASSFGYTEAFF,NA,TRBV7-9,few,TRBJ1-1
TGTGCCGGCAGTTACCTGGGGGGGCCCCAGCATTTT,CAGSYLGGPQHF,NA,TRBV6-2/TRBV6-3,NA,TRBJ1-5
TGTGCCAGCAGTTTCCGAGAGACCCAGTACTTC,CASSFRETQYF,NA,TRBV27,few,TRBJ2-5
TGTGCCAGTCGCACAGGGGTCAATAATTCACCCCTCCACTTT,CASRTGVNNSPLHF,TRBD1,TRBV19,NA,TRBJ1-6
TGCGCCAGGGGGACAGAGAGTTTTAATCAGCCCCAGCATTTT,CARGTESFNQPQHF,TRBD1,TRBV10-1,few,TRBJ1-5
TGTGCCAGCTCGGGAGCGGGAGACGGCGAGCAGTACTTC,CASSGAGDGEQYF,TRBD2,TRBV28,NA,TRBJ2-7
TGTGCCAGCAGCGTGCAGGGGTCTAGCACAGATACGCAGTATTTT,CASSVQGSSTDTQYF,NA,TRBV11-2,NA,TRBJ2-3
TGTGCCAGCAGCTTAGCGCTAGCGGGTTTGACAGATACGCAGTATTTT,CASSLALAGLTDTQYF,TRBD2,TRBV11-2,NA,TRBJ2-3
TGTGCCAGCAGCTTACCCCGGGACAGGGGGAATTACAATGAGCAGTTCTTC,CASSLPRDRGNYNEQFF,TRBD1,TRBV7-6,NA,TRBJ2-1
TGTGCCATCAGCCCGACTAGCGGGAACAATGAGCAGTTCTTC,CAISPTSGNNEQFF,TRBD2,TRBV10-3,NA,TRBJ2-1
TGCGCCAGCAGCTTATCTGTACCGGGACTAGCGGGGGTAGACAATGAGCAGTTCTTC,CASSLSVPGLAGVDNEQFF,TRBD2,TRBV5-1,few,TRBJ2-1
TGTGCCAGCAGTTCTCTCTATGGCTACACCTTC,CASSSLYGYTF,NA,TRBV6-5,NA,TRBJ1-2
TGTGCCAGTAGTACAACAGGGGCTGGGGGCACCGGGGAGCTGTTTTTT,CASSTTGAGGTGELFF,TRBD1,TRBV19,NA,TRBJ2-2
TGTGCCAGCAGCTTATTGCGGGCTAGCGGGGGTGAGCAGTTCTTC,CASSLLRASGGEQFF,TRBD2,TRBV7-8,once,TRBJ2-1
TGTGCCAGCAGCTTTTCTAGCGATCAAGAGACCCAGTACTTC,CASSFSSDQETQYF,NA,TRBV11-2,NA,TRBJ2-5